This T cell receptor (beta chain) was identified in a study of shared clonotypes between healthy human individuals. Study observations and caveats: The genetic and exposure-history diversity represented was limited by few donors.

Germline V lookup: CDR1 SGHRS, CDR2 YFSETQ. Trimming pared 4 bases from V and 0 bases from J, leaving 14 bases between. The CDR3 sequence is 16 residues long. Details on this clone: Its antigen is unknown.

Here immunoSEQ multiplex PCR was the method, and the copy in TCRdb shows in-frame clones only, minus some. The sample includes 2.3 million or so clones, 93% seen only once; the top ten take 0.3% to 0.4%. Those who donated were healthy HIV-negative adults, with no recent acute infections or vaccinations reported. Input material: naive CD4+ T cells from PBMCs. Noted subset: CD45RA+ positively selected. The J gene is TRBJ2-1, the V gene TRBV5-1; D gene uncertain. The receptor's source is a man aged 18-30 years in good health. Some clones in this sample may be carry-over from other donors' samples. CDR3 sequence: CASSPLIGSSYNEQFF. CDR3 nucleotides: TGCGCCAGCAGCCCCCTAATAGGAAGCTCCTACAATGAGCAGTTCTTC. Using reference TRBV5-1 and TRBJ2-1 for the parts outside the CDR3, the full variable domain is KAGVTQTPRYLIKTRGQQVTLSCSPISGHRSVSWYQQTPGQGLQFLFEYFSETQRNKGNFPGRFSGRQFSNSRSEMNVSTLELGDSALYLCASSPLIGSSYNEQFFGPGTRLTVL.